This record covers a single T cell receptor (beta chain). These data originate in a study of T cell changes during pregnancy in multiple sclerosis. Sequencing was performed with immunoSEQ multiplex PCR; in TCRdb, only in-frame clones are kept and a portion is missing. The sample includes tens of thousands of clones, approximately 92% of them seen just once. The receptor was isolated from a female donor with multiple sclerosis, enrolled in a pregnancy study. This specimen was peripheral blood, taken after pregnancy.

The CDR3 sequence is CASSLGTRGLREQYF. CDR3 coding DNA: TGTGCCAGCAGCTTAGGGACCAGGGGATTGAGGGAGCAGTACTTC. The chain joins TRBV7-8 to TRBJ2-7, with TRBD1 as a possible D gene (6 bases). The CDR3 consists of 15 residues. Germline CDR1 is SGHVS and CDR2 is FQNEAQ. Trimming removed 1 base from V and 7 bases from J, with 17 bases in between.